These T cell receptor beta chains were read from a single sample in a study of blood T cell repertoires in COVID-19. Profiled with immunoSEQ multiplex PCR; TCRdb holds only in-frame clones, not every one. The sample has under 250,000 clones, roughly nine tenths seen once. Input material: PBMCs or T cells enriched from blood (not recorded which). These TCRs come from a woman younger than 30 in a cohort exposed to, infected with or recovered from COVID-19 (not recorded which). CDR3s include the opening cysteine and the closing phenylalanine or tryptophan. D genes are given only for firm matches. The size field is filled for only some rows; it gives once, few, many or a size class.

size: NA
V: TRBV2
D: NA
J: TRBJ1-2
CDR3: CASSEVAGLGYTF
DNA: TGTGCCAGCAGTGAGGTCGCAGGGCTAGGCTACACCTTC

size: NA
V: TRBV28
D: TRBD1
J: TRBJ1-5
CDR3: CASSLAGTANQPQHF
DNA: TGTGCCAGCAGTTTAGCAGGGACAGCCAATCAGCCCCAGCATTTT

size: NA
V: TRBV5-4
D: TRBD1
J: TRBJ2-1
CDR3: CASSPGQATYNEQFF
DNA: TGTGCCAGCAGCCCGGGACAGGCCACCTACAATGAGCAGTTCTTC

size: NA
V: TRBV9
D: NA
J: TRBJ2-1
CDR3: CASSVGGGDGEQFF
DNA: TGTGCCAGCAGCGTAGGAGGCGGGGACGGGGAGCAGTTCTTC

size: NA
V: TRBV12-2
D: NA
J: TRBJ1-4
CDR3: CARPTGGSTNEKLFF
DNA: TGTGCAAGACCGACAGGGGGTTCCACTAATGAAAAACTGTTTTTT

size: NA
V: TRBV24-1
D: TRBD1
J: TRBJ1-6
CDR3: CATSPGQGGSPLHF
DNA: TGTGCCACCAGTCCCGGACAGGGTGGCTCACCCCTCCACTTT

size: NA
V: TRBV28
D: NA
J: TRBJ1-2
CDR3: CASSPNYGYTF
DNA: TGTGCGTCCTCCCCTAACTATGGCTACACCTTC

size: NA
V: TRBV30
D: NA
J: TRBJ1-3
CDR3: CAWSRRSGTSGNTIYF
DNA: TGTGCCTGGAGTCGTAGGTCGGGAACATCCGGAAACACCATATATTTT

size: NA
V: TRBV29-1
D: NA
J: TRBJ2-5
CDR3: CSVEEGAETQYF
DNA: TGCAGCGTTGAGGAGGGGGCAGAGACCCAGTACTTC

size: NA
V: TRBV7-3
D: TRBD1
J: TRBJ1-2
CDR3: CASSLMGQGDGYTF
DNA: TGTGCCAGCAGCTTAATGGGACAGGGGGATGGCTACACCTTC

size: NA
V: TRBV24-1
D: NA
J: TRBJ2-5
CDR3: CATSDHRDPQETQYF
DNA: TGTGCCACCAGTGACCACCGGGATCCCCAAGAGACCCAGTACTTC

size: NA
V: TRBV28
D: TRBD1
J: TRBJ1-2
CDR3: CASSYRGPQLNYGYTF
DNA: TGTGCCAGCAGCTACAGGGGGCCGCAACTTAACTATGGCTACACCTTC

size: NA
V: TRBV15
D: TRBD1
J: TRBJ2-1
CDR3: CATSGRTGADEQFF
DNA: TGTGCCACCAGCGGGAGGACAGGGGCTGATGAGCAGTTCTTC

size: NA
V: TRBV11-3
D: TRBD2
J: TRBJ2-1
CDR3: CASSGLAGAYNEQFF
DNA: TGTGCCAGCAGCGGACTAGCGGGAGCCTACAATGAGCAGTTCTTC

size: NA
V: TRBV18
D: NA
J: TRBJ2-2
CDR3: CASSPQRANTGELFF
DNA: TGTGCCAGCTCACCACAGCGGGCAAACACCGGGGAGCTGTTTTTT

size: NA
V: TRBV30
D: TRBD1
J: TRBJ1-2
CDR3: CAWSRTGPTYGYTF
DNA: TGTGCCTGGAGTCGGACAGGCCCTACCTATGGCTACACCTTC

size: NA
V: TRBV7-9
D: NA
J: TRBJ1-1
CDR3: CASSLWQGDTEAFF
DNA: TGTGCCAGCAGCTTGTGGCAGGGTGACACTGAAGCTTTCTTT

size: once
V: TRBV24-1
D: NA
J: TRBJ2-2
CDR3: CATKSQGTGELFF
DNA: TGTGCCACCAAAAGCCAGGGGACCGGGGAGCTGTTTTTT

size: NA
V: TRBV6-6
D: TRBD1
J: TRBJ2-7
CDR3: CASSIASGQGREQYF
DNA: TGTGCCAGCAGTATAGCCTCGGGACAGGGGAGGGAGCAGTACTTC

size: NA
V: TRBV5-6
D: NA
J: TRBJ1-5
CDR3: CASSLSGNQPQHF
DNA: TGTGCCAGCAGCTTATCAGGCAATCAGCCCCAGCATTTT

size: NA
V: TRBV7-9
D: NA
J: TRBJ1-1
CDR3: CASSLDVGAGTEAFF
DNA: TGTGCCAGCAGCTTAGATGTGGGGGCTGGCACTGAAGCTTTCTTT

size: NA
V: TRBV7-2
D: NA
J: TRBJ1-5
CDR3: CASSPSRGMDQPQHF
DNA: TGTGCCAGCAGTCCCAGCAGGGGAATGGATCAGCCCCAGCATTTT

size: NA
V: TRBV7-9
D: TRBD1
J: TRBJ2-7
CDR3: CASSHRGTGDYEQYF
DNA: TGTGCCAGCAGCCACCGGGGGACAGGGGACTACGAGCAGTACTTC

size: NA
V: TRBV11-2
D: TRBD1
J: TRBJ2-1
CDR3: CASSSGQPSYNEQFF
DNA: TGTGCCAGCAGCTCGGGACAGCCGTCCTACAATGAGCAGTTCTTC

size: once
V: TRBV15
D: NA
J: TRBJ2-5
CDR3: CATSSGKESETQYF
DNA: TGTGCCACCAGCAGTGGTAAGGAGTCGGAGACCCAGTACTTC